Detailed here is one T cell receptor (beta chain). The sample is drawn from a study of blood T cell repertoires in COVID-19. Authors' processing steps: Scientists estimated how many nucleated cells there were by amplifying reference gene primers. Profiled with immunoSEQ multiplex PCR; TCRdb holds only in-frame clones, not every one. V, J and clone size derive from that table, while D and trimming were established from the DNA sequence. Of more than 45,000 clones in the sample, roughly 80% were seen once. The germline gives CDR1 LNHDA, CDR2 SQIVND (reference sequence). The ends lost 8 bases at V and 5 bases at J; junction bases unmatched: 6. The CDR3 loop spans 14 amino acids. Seattle-derived patients entered the study during active infection and were followed longitudinally.

The specimen was peripheral blood. The chain is built from TRBV19 and TRBJ1-3; TRBD1 matches at 10 bases. This TCR derives from a man older than 75 with COVID-19, enrolled during active disease. Written as DNA, the CDR3 is TGTGCCAGTTCCCGGGACAGGGGTAGAAACACCATATATTTT. Amino acids: CASSRDRGRNTIYF.